The entry below describes one TCR beta chain. These data belong to a study of T cell changes during pregnancy in multiple sclerosis. CDR1 is SGHAT, CDR2 FQDESV, per germline (reference sequence). This CDR3 has 15 amino acids. The V segment lost 5 bases and the J segment 4 bases; nucleotides outside the gene matches: 5. Using immunoSEQ multiplex PCR, the repertoire was profiled, and TCRdb retains in-frame clones only, with some absent. The table lists roughly 40,000 clones, 75% to 95% of them singletons. The chain has TRBV11-1 and TRBJ2-6; 7 bases line up with TRBD1. This TCR was recovered from a female donor in good health, enrolled as a control in a pregnancy study. The input for sequencing was CD4+ T cells from peripheral blood mononuclear cells, taken in the first trimester of pregnancy. The CDR3 DNA is TGTGCCAGCAGCCTCTTCAGGGGGGGGGCCAACGTCCTGACTTTC. It yields the protein CASSLFRGGANVLTF.